This T cell receptor (beta chain) appears in the sequencing data of a study of PD-L1 blockade in urothelial cancer. Sequencing used immunoSEQ multiplex PCR; TCRdb keeps in-frame clones, though not all of them. The sample has around 46,000 clones, around 80% seen once. Time point specified: peripheral blood 6 weeks after treatment start. With regard to this clone: At one end the junction does not follow the germline gene, possibly because of a read error.

The clonotype comes from a man between 60 and 75 years old with urothelial cancer. The source was PBMCs, collected around atezolizumab (anti-PD-L1) treatment.

The CDR3 is CASSSPTRTGYSSYEQYF. Here the CDR3 DNA reads TGTGCTAGCAGCTCCCCGACCAGGACTGGATATTCCTCCTACGAGCAGTACTTC. This chain uses TRBV7-7 with TRBJ2-7; the D gene is possibly TRBD2 (5 bases). The germline CDR1 and CDR2 sequences are SSHAT and FNYEAQ (reference sequence). This CDR3 is 18 amino acids long.